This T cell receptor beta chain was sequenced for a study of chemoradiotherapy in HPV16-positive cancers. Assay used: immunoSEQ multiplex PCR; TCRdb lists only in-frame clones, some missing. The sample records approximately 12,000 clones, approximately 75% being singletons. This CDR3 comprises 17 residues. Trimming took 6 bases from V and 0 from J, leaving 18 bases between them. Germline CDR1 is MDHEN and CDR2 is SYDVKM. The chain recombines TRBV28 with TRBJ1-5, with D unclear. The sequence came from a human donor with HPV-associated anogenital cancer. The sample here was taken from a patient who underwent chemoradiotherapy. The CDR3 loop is CASRLPEGGVSNQPQHF. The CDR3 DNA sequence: TGTGCCAGCAGGCTGCCGGAGGGAGGTGTTAGCAATCAGCCCCAGCATTTT. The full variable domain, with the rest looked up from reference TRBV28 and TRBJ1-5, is DVKVTQSSRYLVKRTGEKVFLECVQDMDHENMFWYRQDPGLGLRLIYFSYDVKMKEKGDIPEGYSVSREKKERFSLILESASTNQTSMYLCASRLPEGGVSNQPQHFGDGTRLSIL.